These 18 T cell receptor beta chains were sequenced from one sample in a study of blood T cell repertoires in COVID-19. The table came from immunoSEQ multiplex PCR; TCRdb's copy has only in-frame clones and leaves some out. The sample records about 140,000 clones, roughly 91% being singletons. Sequenced material: peripheral blood. Every receptor here comes from a man in his fifties or sixties with active or convalescent COVID-19.

The chain combines TRBV9 with TRBJ1-5; D unclear. CDR1 and CDR2 from the germline V gene are SGDLS and YYNGEE. Trimming removed 0 bases from V and 4 bases from J, with 8 bases in between. The CDR3 has 14 residues. In DNA, the CDR3 is TGTGCCAGCAGCGTAGCAGGTGGGAATCAGCCCCAGCATTTT. Protein: CASSVAGGNQPQHF. Drawing the rest from reference TRBV9 and TRBJ1-5, the complete variable domain is DSGVTQTPKHLITATGQRVTLRCSPRSGDLSVYWYQQSLDQGLQFLIQYYNGEERAKGNILERFSAQQFPDLHSELNLSSLELGDSALYFCASSVAGGNQPQHFGDGTRLSIL.

The rearrangement uses TRBV6-2 or TRBV6-3 and TRBJ2-1; D is unresolved. CDR3 length equals 12 residues. V was pared by 6 bases and J by 5 bases, with 8 bases between. Looked up from germline, CDR1 is MNHEY and CDR2 is SVGEGT. The CDR3 is CASSPLHNEQFF. The CDR3 region has the DNA TGTGCCAGCAGCCCGCTACACAATGAGCAGTTCTTC.

The V gene is TRBV6-1, the J gene TRBJ1-2; no clear D. CDR3 size: 12 residues. The V gene's germline CDR1 is MNHNS and CDR2 SASEGT. V was trimmed by 2 bases and J by 2 bases, leaving 3 bases between them. The CDR3 DNA reads TGTGCCAGCAGTGAACAGAACTATGGCTACACCTTC. Translation gives CASSEQNYGYTF.

This clone was picked up one time. The V call is TRBV6-5, the J call TRBJ2-7; D may be TRBD2 (6 bases). The CDR3 length is 16 residues. Germline V gives CDR1 MNHEY, CDR2 SVGAGI. Trimming removed 0 bases at V and 1 base at J, with 13 bases between. The CDR3 coding sequence is TGTGCCAGCAGTTACTCAGCTAGGGCGGGATCCTACGAGCAGTACTTC. Amino acids: CASSYSARAGSYEQYF.

The rearrangement joins TRBV5-4 to TRBJ2-1; D unclear. The CDR3 covers 15 residues. Germline assignment: CDR1 SGHNT and CDR2 YYREEE (reference sequence). The V and J ends lost 0 bases and 0 bases respectively, with 7 bases between them. Here the CDR3 reads CASSLAISSYNEQFF. The CDR3, as DNA: TGTGCCAGCAGCTTGGCAATTAGCTCCTACAATGAGCAGTTCTTC.

The chain recombines TRBV18 with TRBJ1-4; 10 bases agree with TRBD1. Unmatched junction bases numbered 10, after V lost 6 bases and J lost 0 bases. In germline, CDR1 is KGHSH, CDR2 LQKENI. This CDR3 is built from 18 residues. CDR3 amino acids: CASSPDRGRVATNEKLFF. CDR3 sequence (DNA): TGTGCCAGCTCGCCAGACAGGGGGCGAGTGGCAACTAATGAAAAACTGTTTTTT.

V gene TRBV28 combines with J gene TRBJ2-4; D might be TRBD1 (6 bases). Trimming stripped 6 bases from V and 4 bases from J, with 31 bases between. Germline V gene data show CDR1 as MDHEN and CDR2 as SYDVKM. The CDR3 loop spans 20 amino acids. The DNA of the CDR3 is TGTGCCAGCAGCACCGGCCGGGACACGGGTGTGATTCGGCAAAAAAACATTCAGTACTTC. Protein sequence: CASSTGRDTGVIRQKNIQYF.

The chain uses TRBV15 and TRBJ1-3, with 7 bases lining up with TRBD1. This CDR3 region has 16 residues. CDR1 LNHNV and CDR2 YYDKDF come from the germline V gene (reference sequence). V gave up 3 bases and J gave up 2 bases; unmatched junction bases: 7. In DNA form, the CDR3 reads TGTGCCACCAGCAGGCACGGGACAGCAACTGGAAACACCATATATTTT. Encoded protein: CATSRHGTATGNTIYF.

The chain uses TRBV28 and TRBJ1-5; TRBD1 matches 7 bases. CDR3 length: 16 residues. The V gene end was trimmed by 5 bases and the J gene end by 5 bases; junction bases not matched to a gene: 12. Germline V gene data show CDR1 as MDHEN and CDR2 as SYDVKM. Here the CDR3 reads CASSQTRGQGDQPQHF. The CDR3 DNA is TGTGCCAGCAGTCAGACTAGGGGGCAGGGGGATCAGCCCCAGCATTTT.

Details on this clone: An end of the junction does not agree with germline; a read error may underlie this. V usage is TRBV20-1 and J usage is TRBJ1-5; possible D gene TRBD1, 6 bases. This CDR3 contains 15 residues. Germline CDR1 DFQATT, CDR2 SNEGSKA (reference sequence). The CDR3 bases are TGCAGTGCTAGTGGGACAAGGTATAGCTATCAGCCCCAGCATTTT. It yields the protein CSASGTRYSYQPQHF.

This clone occurred a few times. V is TRBV11-2 and J is TRBJ2-1; D is perhaps TRBD1 (6 bases). Germline CDR1 and CDR2: SGHAT and FQNNGV. V was shortened by 0 bases and J by 13 bases, with 13 bases between the two germline ends. The CDR3 contains 13 residues. In DNA, the CDR3 is TGTGCCAGCAGCTTAGAACCGGACAGATCTCAGTTCTTC. Amino acids: CASSLEPDRSQFF.

The chain combines TRBV7-8 with TRBJ2-5; 15 bases are a match to TRBD2. Per germline, CDR1 SGHVS and CDR2 FQNEAQ. V trimming: 5 bases; J trimming: 5 bases; junction bases outside the gene matches: 9. This CDR3 is 17 amino acids long. The CDR3 DNA follows: TGTGCCAGCAGCGTAGGGGGACTAGCGGGAGGAGGTGAGACCCAGTACTTC. Protein sequence: CASSVGGLAGGGETQYF.

The V and J genes are TRBV7-2 and TRBJ2-5; possible D gene TRBD2, 6 bases. The V end lost 4 bases, the J end lost 5 bases, and 20 bases lay between the germline ends. CDR1 is SGHTA, CDR2 FQGNSA, per germline. The CDR3 contains 16 residues. Here the CDR3 reads CASSSPGLRLGETQYF. The CDR3 nucleotides read TGTGCCAGCAGCTCCCCGGGCCTTAGACTAGGGGAGACCCAGTACTTC.

This rearrangement joins TRBV19 to TRBJ1-2, with 9 bases fitting TRBD1. From germline, CDR1 is LNHDA and CDR2 SQIVND (reference sequence). After removal of 5 bases from V and 7 bases from J, the junction contained 8 bases not matched to a gene. The CDR3 sequence is 14 residues long. CDR3 in amino acids: CASSEGQGGGGYTF. The CDR3 DNA sequence: TGTGCCAGTAGTGAGGGACAGGGAGGAGGTGGCTACACCTTC.

The chain links TRBV1 to TRBJ1-5; TRBD1 is the table's D call, not checked against the DNA. TRBV1 is a documented pseudogene. CDR3 length: 18 amino acids. In DNA, the CDR3 is TGCACCAGCAGCCAAGAATCCCCAGGCAGGGGGAGTCATCAGCCCCAGCATTTT. Its translation is CTSSQESPGRGSHQPQHF.

This chain links TRBV15 with TRBJ2-2, with TRBD1 as a possible D gene (5 bases). This CDR3 comprises 14 residues. Germline assignment: CDR1 LNHNV and CDR2 YYDKDF (reference sequence). Trimming removed 0 bases at V and 5 bases at J, with 7 bases between. The CDR3 region has the DNA TGTGCCACCAGCAGAGATCGACAGACCGGGGAGCTGTTTTTT. This codes for CATSRDRQTGELFF.

The rearrangement uses TRBV27 and TRBJ1-1, with 7 bases identical to TRBD1. Germline V CDR1 and CDR2: MNHEY, SMNVEV (reference sequence). The CDR3 sequence is 13 residues long. With 7 bases clipped from V and 3 bases from J, the junction kept 5 bases outside the gene matches. The CDR3 sequence is CASTDREHTEAFF. CDR3 coding DNA: TGTGCCAGCACCGACAGGGAGCACACTGAAGCTTTCTTT.

The chain joins TRBV24-1 to TRBJ2-1, with TRBD2 matching over 13 bases. Trimming removed 6 bases from V and 3 bases from J; junction bases left unmatched: 4. The CDR3 consists of 16 residues. Germline assignment: CDR1 KGHDR and CDR2 SFDVKD. The CDR3 loop is CATSRTSGGLYNEQFF. CDR3 nucleotides: TGTGCCACCAGTCGGACTAGCGGGGGCCTCTACAATGAGCAGTTCTTC.